Below, one T cell receptor (beta chain) is given with its context. Here immunoSEQ multiplex PCR was the method, and the copy in TCRdb shows in-frame clones only, minus some. The table lists under 40,000 clones, just over 90% of them singletons. The data are from a study of OX40 agonist ivuxolimab in advanced cancers. As for the study in general: Intravenous ivuxolimab at 0.01 to 10 mg/kg was given to patients every 2 weeks. Patients enrolled in dose escalation were diagnosed with hepatocellular carcinoma, melanoma, renal cell or head and neck cancer.

The CDR3 has 14 residues. Systemic immunosuppression or autoimmune disease history was grounds to exclude patients. This rearrangement joins TRBV21-1 to TRBJ2-7; the table gives TRBD1 as D, unverified against the DNA. TRBV21-1 is marked as a pseudogene. The TCR sequence derives from an adult with an advanced solid tumor such as melanoma, head and neck, liver or kidney cancer. The sample in question was CD4+ or CD8+ T cells sorted from blood, obtained in a trial of the OX40 agonist ivuxolimab. CDR3 loop: CASSKAPNRDEQYV. For the CDR3, the DNA is TGTGCCAGCAGCAAGGCCCCCAACAGGGACGAGCAGTACGTC.